This T cell receptor beta chain was found in a study of blood T cell repertoires in COVID-19. Study-level information: Collection of acute and convalescent COVID-19 samples took place in the United States, Italy and Spain. The analysed material was cDNA or gDNA that came from T cells, B-cell-depleted T cells, or PBMCs.

Authors' data handling: Quantification of nucleated cells was approximated via reference gene primer amplification. Produced via immunoSEQ multiplex PCR; TCRdb's table is partial and in-frame only. For V, J and clone size, that table is used; D and trimming come from the DNA. Of roughly 80,000 clones listed, around 83% are singletons. The sample was peripheral blood. This TCR came from a human donor in a cohort sampled during active COVID-19.

The CDR3 region has the DNA TGTGCCACCAGCAGAGATTCCTTGGGACTAGCGAATGAGCAGTTCTTC. It specifies CATSRDSLGLANEQFF. The chain recombines TRBV15 with TRBJ2-1, with 10 bases that match TRBD2. CDR3 size: 16 residues. With 0 bases clipped from V and 7 bases from J, the junction kept 6 bases outside the gene matches. In germline, CDR1 is LNHNV, CDR2 YYDKDF (reference sequence).